These 27 T cell receptor beta chains originate from one sample sequenced in a study of post-analysis software for immune sequencing data (dated by TCRdb to the mid-2010s). Receptor amplification or capture employed PCR. The listed sequencing device is Illumina HiSeq 2500. Unique molecular identifiers were incorporated into TCR beta cDNA libraries to reduce PCR and sequencing biases. The public reads were reanalyzed by TCRdb: fastp trimming at Q25, MiXCR alignment, in-frame beta chains only. Entries are consolidated by CDR3 protein sequence, retaining the most common genes and DNA. Across this sample there are 800,000 to 950,000 distinct CDR3 sequences, with 53% seen only once. About 4.5% of the sample comes from the top ten. What the study reported, not specific to this receptor: Several TRBV segments, including TRBV5-6, TRBV5-1 and TRBV20-1, were significantly more frequent in patients than controls.

Antigens for these TCRs are unknown. Sequencing input: blood. The origin of the receptors is a girl aged 5-17 years with multiple sclerosis.

Notes on this clonotype: As the CDR3 is not closed by the conserved phenylalanine or tryptophan, this likely results from a read error. This rearrangement joins TRBV7-3 to TRBJ2-3; D gene ambiguous. V was trimmed by 2 bases and J by 2 bases, leaving 8 bases between them. The CDR3 covers 14 residues. Germline loops: CDR1 SGHTA, CDR2 FQGTGA. CDR3 residues: CASSLEPFTDTQYL. DNA of the CDR3: TGTGCCAGCAGCTTAGAGCCCTTCACAGATACGCAGTATTTG.

This rearrangement joins TRBV29-1 to TRBJ2-5; D not resolved. V was trimmed by 8 bases and J by 3 bases, leaving 19 bases between them. Germline V gives CDR1 SQVTM, CDR2 ANQGSEA. CDR3 length equals 14 residues. In nucleotides, the CDR3 is TGCAGCTACTTTCACGGGTCCAGAGAAGAGACCCAGTACTTC. It translates to CSYFHGSREETQYF.

V is TRBV5-1 and J is TRBJ1-1; D remains ambiguous. The V end was cut by 4 bases, the J end by 0 bases, with 10 bases between. CDR3 size: 14 residues. CDR1 and CDR2 from the germline V gene are SGHRS and YFSETQ. CDR3 loop: CASSQTSMNTEAFF. The DNA for the CDR3 is TGCGCCAGCAGCCAAACATCGATGAACACTGAAGCTTTCTTT.

The V and J genes are TRBV27 and TRBJ2-1, with a tentative D call TRBD2 (5 bases). Germline CDR1 and CDR2: MNHEY and SMNVEV (reference sequence). V lost 5 bases to trimming and J lost 0 bases, with 14 bases between them. The CDR3 has 16 residues. CDR3 loop: CASSPYGESSYNEQFF. CDR3 DNA sequence: TGTGCCAGCAGTCCCTATGGGGAGAGCTCCTACAATGAGCAGTTCTTC.

CDR3 DNA sequence: TGTGCCAGCAGCCAGGGACAGGGCTATGCCTACGAGCAGTACTTC. Translated: CASSQGQGYAYEQYF. The chain joins TRBV11-3 to TRBJ2-7; 9 positions match TRBD1. V lost 5 bases to trimming and J lost 2 bases; unmatched junction nucleotides: 7. The CDR3 extends over 15 amino acids. Germline CDR1 SGHNT, CDR2 YENEEA. The variable domain in full, with the rest retrieved from reference TRBV11-3 and TRBJ2-7, is EAGVVQSPRYKIIEKKQPVAFWCNPISGHNTLYWYLQNLGQGPELLIRYENEEAVDDSQLPKDRFSAERLKGVDSTLKIQPAELGDSAVYLCASSQGQGYAYEQYFGPGTRLTVT.

In the case of this clonotype: The junction differs from germline at one of its ends, possibly a read error. The chain couples TRBV7-3 to TRBJ2-3; possibly TRBD1 or TRBD2 for D (5 bases each). Germline V CDR1 and CDR2: SGHTA, FQGTGA. The CDR3 loop spans 14 amino acids. CDR3 loop: CACSFPGAGDTQYF. DNA of the CDR3: TGTGCCTGCAGCTTCCCCGGGGCCGGAGATACGCAGTATTTT.

This clonotype was found a few times. The rearrangement links TRBV15 to TRBJ2-7; unclear D gene. The germline V gene encodes CDR1 LNHNV and CDR2 YYDKDF (reference sequence). With 0 bases removed from V and 2 bases from J, the gap between germline ends came to 8 bases. This CDR3 region has 14 residues. In DNA, the CDR3 is TGTGCCACCAGCAGAGATGCAGTCGCCTACGAGCAGTACTTC. This codes for CATSRDAVAYEQYF.

V and J are TRBV12-3 or TRBV12-4 and TRBJ1-2, with no clear D. There are 14 residues in the CDR3. Between the trimmed V and J ends, which lost 1 base and 4 bases, there was a span of 10 bases. This chain's CDR3 is CASSLVEDLYGYTF. The CDR3 DNA sequence: TGTGCCAGCAGTTTAGTGGAGGATCTCTATGGCTACACCTTC.

This rearrangement joins TRBV2 to TRBJ1-5; 7 bases are a match to TRBD1. V lost 6 bases, J lost 6 bases, and 11 bases stayed unmatched. Germline assignment: CDR1 SNHLY and CDR2 FYNNEI. This CDR3 contains 15 residues. The chain's CDR3 is CASSAGTAWGQPQHF. CDR3 DNA: TGTGCCAGCAGCGCAGGGACAGCGTGGGGTCAGCCCCAGCATTTT.

This chain connects TRBV6-6 to TRBJ2-1; tentative D call: TRBD2 (5 bases). CDR3 length: 15 amino acids. Trimming pared 4 bases from V and 0 bases from J, leaving 10 bases between. Germline lookup yields CDR1 MNHNY and CDR2 SVGAGI (reference sequence). The CDR3 DNA is TGTGCCAGCAGTTCCCCGGGGATCTCCTACAATGAGCAGTTCTTC. Translation: CASSSPGISYNEQFF.

This chain links TRBV15 with TRBJ2-7; 8 bases line up with TRBD2. Trimming cost V 1 base and J 7 bases; bases outside gene matches: 9. Germline assignment: CDR1 LNHNV and CDR2 YYDKDF (reference sequence). The CDR3 has 15 residues. The CDR3 loop reads CATSRAGLVVGEQYF. In DNA, the CDR3 is TGTGCCACCAGCAGAGCGGGACTAGTTGTGGGAGAGCAGTACTTC.

For this clonotype: Just one base apart from a much larger clone, this may be a read error. The genes are TRBV4-2 and TRBJ1-2, with 10 nucleotides matching TRBD1. The V gene's germline CDR1 is LGHNA and CDR2 YNFKEQ. This CDR3 is 17 amino acids long. J was trimmed by 4 bases and V by 1 base; bases with no gene match: 9. The CDR3 DNA reads TGTGCCAGCAGCCAAGGACAGGGGGCAACCCAGCCCTATGGCTACACCTTC. Translated, it gives CASSQGQGATQPYGYTF.

A remark on this clonotype: The junction departs from the called germline gene at one end, perhaps through a read error. The chain links TRBV10-3 to TRBJ1-2; a possible D gene is TRBD1 (5 bases). Germline V gene sequence: CDR1 ENHRY, CDR2 SYGVKD. The CDR3 spans 14 residues. CDR3: CAIRESGQGYGYTF. The CDR3 nucleotides read TGTGCCATCAGGGAGTCGGGGCAGGGCTATGGCTACACCTTC.

This sequence joins TRBV5-1 and TRBJ1-1, with D possibly matching TRBD1 (6 bases). This CDR3 has 14 residues. Germline V lookup: CDR1 SGHRS, CDR2 YFSETQ. Deletions cut 0 bases from V and 8 bases from J, with 14 bases between. The CDR3 DNA sequence: TGCGCCAGCAGCTTGGATTTTCCACAGGGAGAAGCTTTCTTT. Translated, it gives CASSLDFPQGEAFF.

The rearrangement joins TRBV5-1 to TRBJ2-7, with 12 bases matching TRBD1. CDR3 length: 14 residues. CDR1 and CDR2 (germline): SGHRS, YFSETQ. V lost 4 bases to trimming and J lost 5 bases; unmatched junction nucleotides: 4. CDR3 loop: CASSAGTGGNEQYF. The DNA for the CDR3 is TGCGCCAGCAGCGCAGGGACAGGGGGCAACGAGCAGTACTTC.

This clonotype was counted between two and nine times. The junction departs from germline at one end; a sequencing error may be responsible. V is TRBV12-5 and J is TRBJ2-1; D is unresolved. Germline V gene lookup returns CDR1 LGHNT and CDR2 FRNRAP. CDR3 length equals 15 residues. CDR3 amino acids: CASGSIDTPYNEQFF. The CDR3 DNA reads as TGTGCTAGTGGTTCAATCGACACACCATACAATGAGCAGTTCTTT.

This chain joins TRBV7-8 and TRBJ2-5; D unclear. The closer fit of TRBJ2-7 to the DNA end suggests the J call may be wrong. The CDR3 has 13 residues. The V gene's germline CDR1 is SGHVS and CDR2 FQNEAQ. Here the CDR3 reads CASSLGKNYEQYF. CDR3 DNA sequence: TGTGCCAGCAGCTTAGGGAAAAACTACGAGCAGTACTTC.

This clonotype was seen a single time. The rearrangement uses TRBV7-9 and TRBJ2-7; 9 bases agree with TRBD1. The germline V gene has CDR1 SEHNR and CDR2 FQNEAQ (reference sequence). V lost 5 bases and J lost 3; bases outside the gene matches: 5. The CDR3 is 14 amino acids. The DNA of the CDR3 is TGTGCCAGCAGCCGACAGGGGGAATTCTACGAGCAGTACTTC. It specifies CASSRQGEFYEQYF.

The chain joins TRBV29-1 to TRBJ2-1; TRBD2 matches 10 bases. The CDR3 consists of 17 residues. After removal of 7 bases from V and 5 bases from J, the junction contained 17 bases not matched to a gene. In germline, CDR1 is SQVTM, CDR2 ANQGSEA. The CDR3 spells CSAMEGLSGRPHNEQFF. The DNA for the CDR3 is TGCAGCGCCATGGAGGGACTTAGCGGGAGGCCCCACAATGAGCAGTTCTTC.

The chain is built from TRBV27 and TRBJ1-5; D possibly corresponds to TRBD1 (6 bases). Trimming removed 8 bases from V and 5 bases from J, with 19 bases in between. The CDR3 is 15 residues long. The germline gives CDR1 MNHEY, CDR2 SMNVEV (reference sequence). Here the CDR3 DNA reads TGTGCCAGCTCATTGGGGGCACAGTGGGATCAGCCCCAGCATTTT. It is translated as CASSLGAQWDQPQHF.

V and J are TRBV5-6 and TRBJ2-7; no clear D gene. This CDR3 contains 14 residues. Trimming cost V 1 base and J 1 base, with 9 bases left between them. Germline V gene sequence: CDR1 SGHDT, CDR2 YYEEEE. CDR3 region: CASSLRTESYEQYF. As DNA, the CDR3 is TGTGCCAGCAGCTTGCGGACGGAATCCTACGAGCAGTACTTC.

The gene calls are TRBV5-1 and TRBJ2-7; 13 bases fit TRBD2. Trimming at V came to 4 bases and at J to 0 bases, leaving 10 bases not matched to a gene. Germline V CDR1 and CDR2: SGHRS, YFSETQ. The CDR3 sequence is 18 residues long. The CDR3 DNA reads as TGCGCCAGCAGCCCGATAGGACTAGCGGGAGCCTCCTCCTACGAGCAGTACTTC. Amino acid sequence: CASSPIGLAGASSYEQYF.

The V call is TRBV5-1, the J call TRBJ2-5; D unresolved. The better agreement between TRBJ2-7 and the DNA end casts doubt on the J call. CDR1 is SGHRS and CDR2 is YFSETQ in the germline V gene. This CDR3 comprises 14 residues. CDR3 nucleotides: TGCGCCAGCAGCTTCATGAGACCTAGTGGCGAGCAGTACTTC. This sequence encodes CASSFMRPSGEQYF.

This chain uses TRBV11-2 with TRBJ1-1; D call uncertain. V dropped 0 bases and J dropped 8 bases, with 13 bases sitting between them. The CDR3 is 14 amino acids. In germline, CDR1 is SGHAT, CDR2 FQNNGV. CDR3 coding DNA: TGTGCCAGCAGCTTAGAGGGCGGCTATTTGGAAGCTTTCTTT. Amino acids: CASSLEGGYLEAFF.

The V and J genes are TRBV6-4 and TRBJ2-1; D may correspond to TRBD1 or TRBD2 (6 bases each). V lost 3 bases and J lost 10, with 13 bases in between. The CDR3 covers 13 residues. Germline CDR1 reads MRHNA; CDR2 reads SNTAGT. The CDR3 coding sequence is TGTGCCAGCAGTGAGGAGGGGGTCTCAGAGCAGTTCTTC. It encodes CASSEEGVSEQFF.

The chain combines TRBV5-5 with TRBJ2-1, with 8 bases that match TRBD1. The CDR3 is 17 residues long. Germline V CDR1 and CDR2: SGHKS, YYEKEE (reference sequence). V dropped 4 bases and J dropped 5; count of bases not matched to a gene: 14. CDR3 nucleotide sequence: TGTGCCAGCAGCGGATTTCGGACAGGGCCTACAGACAATGAGCAGTTCTTC. Residues: CASSGFRTGPTDNEQFF. Supplemented by reference TRBV5-5 and TRBJ2-1, the full variable domain reads DAGVTQSPTHLIKTRGQQVTLRCSPISGHKSVSWYQQVLGQGPQFIFQYYEKEERGRGNFPDRFSARQFPNYSSELNVNALLLGDSALYLCASSGFRTGPTDNEQFFGPGTRLTVL.

This rearrangement joins TRBV20-1 to TRBJ1-5; TRBD1 matches 10 bases. V dropped 5 bases and J dropped 6; count of bases not matched to a gene: 7. The CDR3 covers 14 residues. Germline V CDR1 and CDR2: DFQATT, SNEGSKA (reference sequence). The chain's CDR3 is CSASTGGAGQPQHF. In nucleotides, the CDR3 is TGCAGTGCTTCGACAGGGGGCGCGGGTCAGCCCCAGCATTTT.